The source of this T cell receptor (beta chain) is a study of a mutant IDH1 vaccine in newly diagnosed glioma. Study-wide background: Vaccination was launched 4-6 weeks after radiotherapy alone, or with temozolomide cycles. Visit V13 took place at week 47, and visit V12 happened at week 35. Study conclusions and caveats: The occurrence of vaccine-induced immune responses was seen in around 93% of patients.

Clones were read by immunoSEQ multiplex PCR, and TCRdb kept only the in-frame ones, dropping some. The sample records tens of thousands of clones, about four fifths being singletons. The V gene lost 5 bases and the J gene lost 4 bases, with 21 bases spanning the gap. The V gene's germline CDR1 is LNHDA and CDR2 SQIVND (reference sequence). The CDR3 totals 16 residues. Time point specified: week 47, end of study. Doses consisted of 300 ug of mutant IDH1 20-mer peptide each, paired with topical imiquimod. As for this clone: Its antigen is undetermined.

This TCR derives from a woman aged 50 to 65 with glioma. The chain joins TRBV19 to TRBJ2-7; D is perhaps TRBD1 (6 bases). The sample here was PBMCs, taken from a glioma patient whose treatment included an IDH1 peptide vaccine. As DNA, the CDR3 is TGTGCCAGTAGTGTCACAGGGAAGGTGGACGGATACGAGCAGTACTTC. Protein sequence: CASSVTGKVDGYEQYF. The variable domain in full, with the rest retrieved from reference TRBV19 and TRBJ2-7, is DGGITQSPKYLFRKEGQNVTLSCEQNLNHDAMYWYRQDPGQGLRLIYYSQIVNDFQKGDIAEGYSVSREKKESFPLTVTSAQKNPTAFYLCASSVTGKVDGYEQYFGPGTRLTVT.